Listed here are 4 T cell receptor beta chains from one sample, sequenced in a study of blood T cell repertoires in COVID-19 (dated by TCRdb to about 2020). The receptor library was made with the immunoSEQ multiplex PCR assay. As stored in TCRdb, this immuneACCESS dataset retains in-frame rearrangements with V and J assigned. A fraction of the clones does not appear; measured against another copy, unresolved V genes explain less than half of the discrepancy, and the remainder lacks a known reason. Here the sample has about 330,000 clones; over 80% occur a single time. The ten largest make up over 4.5% of the sample. Sequencing used PBMCs or T cells enriched from blood (not recorded which). These receptors originate from a man aged 30 to 39 who had recovered from COVID-19.

The genes are TRBV6-5 and TRBJ2-3; possibly TRBD1 for D (5 bases). Trimming removed 0 bases from V and 5 bases from J, with 15 bases in between. Germline-derived CDR1 and CDR2 are MNHEY and SVGAGI. The CDR3 totals 16 residues. The CDR3 region has the DNA TGTGCCAGCAGTTACTCAGCAGGGAATCTTGAAGATACGCAGTATTTT. The encoded protein is CASSYSAGNLEDTQYF.

The gene calls are TRBV6-5 and TRBJ1-2; TRBD1 might be the D (6 bases). In germline, CDR1 is MNHEY, CDR2 SVGAGI. The germline V and J ends were trimmed by 5 bases and 1 base, with 14 bases remaining between them. CDR3 size: 15 residues. The CDR3 DNA follows: TGTGCCAGCAGTCCCCGGACAGAGATTAACTATGGCTACACCTTC. This sequence encodes CASSPRTEINYGYTF.

The chain recombines TRBV19 with TRBJ1-1, with D uncertain. The CDR3 runs to 16 residues. Trimming left V 7 bases short and J 0 bases short, with 18 bases between. CDR1 and CDR2 from the germline V gene are LNHDA and SQIVND (reference sequence). CDR3 sequence: CASKTVSGRLNTEAFF. The CDR3, as DNA: TGTGCCAGTAAAACGGTCTCGGGGAGGTTGAACACTGAAGCTTTCTTT.

This CDR3 is CASSPQGQGGYNEQFF. CDR3 sequence (DNA): TGTGCCAGCTCACCACAGGGACAGGGAGGGTACAATGAGCAGTTCTTC. The chain carries TRBV18 and TRBJ2-1; TRBD1 matches at 9 bases. V lost 1 base and J lost 4; bases outside the gene matches: 5. There are 16 residues in the CDR3. Germline V CDR1 and CDR2: KGHSH, LQKENI.